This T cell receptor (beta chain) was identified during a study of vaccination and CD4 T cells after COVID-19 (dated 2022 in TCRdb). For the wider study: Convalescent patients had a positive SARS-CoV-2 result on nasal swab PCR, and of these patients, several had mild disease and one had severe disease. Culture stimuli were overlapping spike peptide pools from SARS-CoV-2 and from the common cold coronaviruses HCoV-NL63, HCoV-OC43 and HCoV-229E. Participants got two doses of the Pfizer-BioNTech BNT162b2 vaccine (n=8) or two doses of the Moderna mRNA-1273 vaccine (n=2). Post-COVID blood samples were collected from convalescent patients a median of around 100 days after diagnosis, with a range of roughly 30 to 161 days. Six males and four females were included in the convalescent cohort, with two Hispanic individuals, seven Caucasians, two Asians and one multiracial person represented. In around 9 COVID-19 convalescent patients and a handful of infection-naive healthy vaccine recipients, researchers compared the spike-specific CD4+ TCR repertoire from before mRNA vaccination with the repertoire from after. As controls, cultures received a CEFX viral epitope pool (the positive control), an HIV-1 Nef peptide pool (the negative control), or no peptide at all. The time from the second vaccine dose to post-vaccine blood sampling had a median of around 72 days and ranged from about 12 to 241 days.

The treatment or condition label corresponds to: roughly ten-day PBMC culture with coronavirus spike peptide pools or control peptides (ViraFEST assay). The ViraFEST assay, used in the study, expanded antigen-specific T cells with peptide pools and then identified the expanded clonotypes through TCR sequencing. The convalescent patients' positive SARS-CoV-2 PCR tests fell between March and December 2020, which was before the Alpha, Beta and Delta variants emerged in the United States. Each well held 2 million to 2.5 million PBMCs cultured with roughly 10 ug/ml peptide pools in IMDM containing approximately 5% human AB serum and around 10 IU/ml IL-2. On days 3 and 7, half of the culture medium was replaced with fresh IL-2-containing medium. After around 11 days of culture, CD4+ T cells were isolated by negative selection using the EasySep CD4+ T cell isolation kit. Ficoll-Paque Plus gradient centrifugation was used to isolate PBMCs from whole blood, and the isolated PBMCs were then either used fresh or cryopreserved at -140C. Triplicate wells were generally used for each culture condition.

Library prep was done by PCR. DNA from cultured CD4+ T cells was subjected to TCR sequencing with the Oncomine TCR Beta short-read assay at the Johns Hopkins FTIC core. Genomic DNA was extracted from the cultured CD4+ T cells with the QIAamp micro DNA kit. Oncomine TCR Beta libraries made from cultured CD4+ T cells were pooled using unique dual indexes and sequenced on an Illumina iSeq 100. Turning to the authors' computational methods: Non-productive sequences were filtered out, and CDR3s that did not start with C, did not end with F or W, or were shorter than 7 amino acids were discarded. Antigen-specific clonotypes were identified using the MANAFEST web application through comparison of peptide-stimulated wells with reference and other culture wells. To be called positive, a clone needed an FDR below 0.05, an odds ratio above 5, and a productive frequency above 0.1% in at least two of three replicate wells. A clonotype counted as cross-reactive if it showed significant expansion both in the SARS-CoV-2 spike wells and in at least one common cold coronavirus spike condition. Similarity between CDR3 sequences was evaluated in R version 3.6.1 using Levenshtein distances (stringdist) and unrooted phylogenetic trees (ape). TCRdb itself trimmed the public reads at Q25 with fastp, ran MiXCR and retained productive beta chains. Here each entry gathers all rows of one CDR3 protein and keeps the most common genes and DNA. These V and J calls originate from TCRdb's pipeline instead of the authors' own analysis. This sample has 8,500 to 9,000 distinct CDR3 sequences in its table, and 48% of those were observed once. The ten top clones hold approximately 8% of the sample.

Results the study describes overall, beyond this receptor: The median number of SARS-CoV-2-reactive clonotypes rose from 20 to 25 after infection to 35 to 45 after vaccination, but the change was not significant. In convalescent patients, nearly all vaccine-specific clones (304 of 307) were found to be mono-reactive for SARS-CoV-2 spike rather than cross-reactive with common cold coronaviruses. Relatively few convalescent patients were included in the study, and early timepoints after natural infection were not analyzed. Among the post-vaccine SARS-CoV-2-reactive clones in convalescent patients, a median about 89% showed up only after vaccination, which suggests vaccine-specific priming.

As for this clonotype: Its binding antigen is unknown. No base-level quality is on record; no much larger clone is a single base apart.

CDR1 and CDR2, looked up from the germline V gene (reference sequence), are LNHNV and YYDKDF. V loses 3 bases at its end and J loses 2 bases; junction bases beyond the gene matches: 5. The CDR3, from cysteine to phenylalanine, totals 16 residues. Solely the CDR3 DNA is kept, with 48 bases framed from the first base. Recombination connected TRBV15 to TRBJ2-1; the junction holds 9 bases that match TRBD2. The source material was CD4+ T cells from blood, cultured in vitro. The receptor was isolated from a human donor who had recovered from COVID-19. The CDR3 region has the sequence CATSRTSGGAYNEQFF. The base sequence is TGTGCCACCAGCAGGACTAGCGGAGGGGCCTACAATGAGCAGTTCTTC.